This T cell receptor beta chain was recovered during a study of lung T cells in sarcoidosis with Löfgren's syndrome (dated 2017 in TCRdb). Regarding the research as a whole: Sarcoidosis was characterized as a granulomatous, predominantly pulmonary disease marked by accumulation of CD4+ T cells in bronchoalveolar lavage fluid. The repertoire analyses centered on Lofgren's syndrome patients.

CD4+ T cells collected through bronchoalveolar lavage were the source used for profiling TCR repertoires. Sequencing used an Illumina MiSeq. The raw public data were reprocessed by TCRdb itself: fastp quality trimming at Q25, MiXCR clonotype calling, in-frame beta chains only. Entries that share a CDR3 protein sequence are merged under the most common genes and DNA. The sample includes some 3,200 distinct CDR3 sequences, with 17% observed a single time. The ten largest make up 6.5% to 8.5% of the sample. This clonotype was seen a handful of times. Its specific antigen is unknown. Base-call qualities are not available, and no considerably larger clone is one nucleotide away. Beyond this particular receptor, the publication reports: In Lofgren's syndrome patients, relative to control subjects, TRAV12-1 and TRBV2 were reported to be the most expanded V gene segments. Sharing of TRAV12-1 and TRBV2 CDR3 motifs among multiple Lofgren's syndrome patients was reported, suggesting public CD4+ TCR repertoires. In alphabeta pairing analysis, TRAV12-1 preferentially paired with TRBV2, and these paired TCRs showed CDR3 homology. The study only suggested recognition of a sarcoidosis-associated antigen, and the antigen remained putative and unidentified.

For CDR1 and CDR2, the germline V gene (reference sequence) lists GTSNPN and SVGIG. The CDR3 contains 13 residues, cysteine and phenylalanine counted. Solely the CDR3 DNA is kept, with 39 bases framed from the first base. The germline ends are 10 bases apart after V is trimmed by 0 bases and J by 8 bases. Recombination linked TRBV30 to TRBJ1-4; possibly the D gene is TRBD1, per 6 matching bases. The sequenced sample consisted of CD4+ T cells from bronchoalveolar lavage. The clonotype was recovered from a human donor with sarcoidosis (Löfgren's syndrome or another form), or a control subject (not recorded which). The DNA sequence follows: TGTGCCTGGAGTGTACGCAGGGGAGAAAAACTGTTTTTT. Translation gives CAWSVRRGEKLFF.